The 17 T cell receptor beta chains below were found in one sample sequenced in a study of cytomegalovirus exposure and HLA in healthy donors. The PCR was carried out with 60 Vbeta primers and 13 Jbeta primers. Assay: immunoSEQ multiplex PCR; the TCRdb copy retains only in-frame clones and omits some. The profile shows around 200,000 clones, 80% of them singletons. Sequencing used PBMCs. Receptors originate from a boy between 10 and 17 years old in good health and CMV-seronegative.

The chain combines TRBV11-2 with TRBJ1-3; TRBD1 is a possible D gene (5 bases). Trimming stripped 3 bases from V and 4 bases from J, with 22 bases between. The CDR3 consists of 18 residues. Germline CDR1 SGHAT, CDR2 FQNNGV. The chain's CDR3 is CASSFARAQGSRGNTIYF. The CDR3 DNA follows: TGTGCCAGCAGCTTCGCCCGAGCTCAGGGTTCCCGGGGAAACACCATATATTTT.

The chain uses TRBV2 and TRBJ2-1; 7 nucleotides match TRBD2. J was trimmed by 6 bases and V by 2 bases; bases with no gene match: 13. The CDR3 is 17 amino acids. CDR1 and CDR2 (germline): SNHLY, FYNNEI. In DNA, the CDR3 is TGTGCCAGCAGTGAATGGGAGACGGGGGGTGGGTCCAATGAGCAGTTCTTC. Protein product: CASSEWETGGGSNEQFF.

To note about this clone: One end of the junction is discordant with germline, which a read error may explain. The chain combines TRBV5-1 with TRBJ1-2; D is undetermined. CDR3 size: 12 residues. The V gene's germline CDR1 is SGHRS and CDR2 YFSETQ. CDR3 region: CASTLGDYGYTF. CDR3 bases: TGCGCCAGCACCTTGGGAGACTATGGCTACACCTTC. The entire variable domain, with the rest obtained from reference TRBV5-1 and TRBJ1-2, is as follows: KAGVTQTPRYLIKTRGQQVTLSCSPISGHRSVSWYQQTPGQGLQFLFEYFSETQRNKGNFPGRFSGRQFSNSRSEMNVSTLELGDSALYLCASTLGDYGYTFGSGTRLTVV.

About this clone itself: Other DNA sequences in the same sample also yield this CDR3. The V call is TRBV19, the J call TRBJ1-1; 7 bases match TRBD1. Looked up from germline, CDR1 is LNHDA and CDR2 is SQIVND (reference sequence). V was clipped by 3 bases and J by 3 bases; unmatched bases: 4. The CDR3 contains 14 residues. The CDR3 nucleotides are TGTGCCAGTAGTATTATAGGGGGCTACACTGAAGCTTTCTTT. As protein: CASSIIGGYTEAFF.

This clone was seen a few times. The V and J genes are TRBV9 and TRBJ1-5; no firm D call. V dropped 1 base and J dropped 4 bases, with 9 bases sitting between them. From germline, CDR1 is SGDLS and CDR2 YYNGEE. The length of the CDR3 is 14 residues. The CDR3 sequence is CASSVSGNNQPQHF. CDR3 nucleotides: TGTGCCAGCAGCGTATCGGGGAATAATCAGCCCCAGCATTTT. The full variable domain, completed using reference TRBV9 and TRBJ1-5, is DSGVTQTPKHLITATGQRVTLRCSPRSGDLSVYWYQQSLDQGLQFLIQYYNGEERAKGNILERFSAQQFPDLHSELNLSSLELGDSALYFCASSVSGNNQPQHFGDGTRLSIL.

This clone was found a few times. The gene calls are TRBV4-2 and TRBJ1-5; 8 bases agree with TRBD1. J was trimmed by 7 bases and V by 4 bases; bases with no gene match: 6. The CDR3 extends over 14 amino acids. In germline, CDR1 is LGHNA, CDR2 YNFKEQ. CDR3 in amino acids: CASSPGQGGQPQHF. The CDR3 region has the DNA TGTGCCAGCAGCCCCGGACAGGGAGGACAGCCCCAGCATTTT.

The table lists this clone with a few counts. The chain employs TRBV5-1 and TRBJ2-3; D not certain. Trimming pared 3 bases from V and 6 bases from J, leaving 8 bases between. The CDR3 is 12 residues long. The germline V gene has CDR1 SGHRS and CDR2 YFSETQ. The CDR3 sequence: CASSSLGDTQYF. In DNA form, the CDR3 reads TGCGCCAGCAGCTCTCTCGGGGATACGCAGTATTTT.

A word on this clone: The sample contains more than one DNA sequence encoding this CDR3. The rearrangement uses TRBV9 and TRBJ2-3; D not certain. The germline CDR1 and CDR2 sequences are SGDLS and YYNGEE. The CDR3 runs 15 residues. V was shortened by 0 bases and J by 0 bases, with 8 bases between the two germline ends. The CDR3 is CASSVDGASTDTQYF. For the CDR3, the DNA is TGTGCCAGCAGCGTAGACGGTGCTAGCACAGATACGCAGTATTTT. The full variable domain, its missing parts supplied by reference TRBV9 and TRBJ2-3, is DSGVTQTPKHLITATGQRVTLRCSPRSGDLSVYWYQQSLDQGLQFLIQYYNGEERAKGNILERFSAQQFPDLHSELNLSSLELGDSALYFCASSVDGASTDTQYFGPGTRLTVL.

V is TRBV4-1 and J is TRBJ1-2, with 8 positions matching TRBD1. This CDR3 spans 15 amino acids. From germline, CDR1 is MGHRA and CDR2 YSYEKL. V was pared by 3 bases and J by 8 bases, with 11 bases of the junction left unmatched. The CDR3 sequence: CASSHGSTGAEGYTF. The CDR3 region has the DNA TGCGCCAGCAGCCATGGATCGACAGGGGCGGAGGGCTACACCTTC.

This clone turned up a few times. The chain recombines TRBV6-1 with TRBJ1-1, with TRBD1 matching 10 bases. Trimming cost V 6 bases and J 10 bases; bases outside gene matches: 5. This CDR3 is built from 12 residues. Looked up from germline, CDR1 is MNHNS and CDR2 is SASEGT. The CDR3 region is CASSRQGAGAFF. CDR3 coding DNA: TGTGCCAGCAGCCGACAGGGGGCCGGAGCTTTCTTT.

The chain uses TRBV19 and TRBJ2-7, with D tentatively TRBD1 (5 bases). V was shortened by 3 bases and J by 2 bases, with 11 bases between the two germline ends. Germline V CDR1 and CDR2: LNHDA, SQIVND (reference sequence). The CDR3 sequence is 14 residues long. CDR3 sequence: CASSISGLPYEQYF. As DNA, the CDR3 is TGTGCCAGTAGTATCTCAGGGTTACCCTACGAGCAGTACTTC.

CDR3 nucleotides: TGTGCCAGCAGCCAAATAACAGGGAAGAACACCGGGGAGCTGTTTTTT. It translates to CASSQITGKNTGELFF. The rearrangement uses TRBV11-2 and TRBJ2-2, with a weak D call TRBD1 (6 bases). With 5 bases removed from V and 1 base from J, the gap between germline ends came to 14 bases. Germline loops: CDR1 SGHAT, CDR2 FQNNGV. The CDR3 sequence is 16 residues long.

This sequence joins TRBV30 and TRBJ1-1; D may be TRBD1 (6 bases). Trimming cost V 2 bases and J 0 bases, with 13 bases left between them. CDR3 length: 15 residues. CDR1 GTSNPN and CDR2 SVGIG come from the germline V gene (reference sequence). The chain's CDR3 is CAWSSGTPLNTEAFF. In DNA form, the CDR3 reads TGTGCCTGGAGTTCCGGGACACCCCTGAACACTGAAGCTTTCTTT.

The CDR3 bases are TGCGCCAGCAGCTTGGAGGCAGGGAAAGCCACAGATACGCAGTATTTT. Its protein product is CASSLEAGKATDTQYF. V usage is TRBV5-1 and J usage is TRBJ2-3, with a weak D call TRBD1 (5 bases). Per the germline V gene, CDR1 is SGHRS and CDR2 is YFSETQ. V was shortened by 0 bases and J by 2 bases, with 13 bases between the two germline ends. The CDR3 contains 16 residues.

V gene TRBV6-5 combines with J gene TRBJ1-3, with a tentative D call TRBD1 (5 bases). With 3 bases removed from V and 3 bases from J, the gap between germline ends came to 15 bases. The CDR3 contains 16 residues. Germline values: CDR1 MNHEY, CDR2 SVGAGI. DNA for the CDR3: TGTGCCAGCAGTTATACCCCAGGGCCCGTTGGAAACACCATATATTTT. Translating gives CASSYTPGPVGNTIYF.

CDR3: CASSPGQPQPQHF. The CDR3 bases are TGTGCCAGCTCACCGGGACAGCCTCAGCCCCAGCATTTT. The V and J genes are TRBV18 and TRBJ1-5; 7 nucleotides match TRBD1. J lost 6 bases, V lost 3 bases, and 2 bases had no gene match. The CDR3 length is 13 residues. The germline V gene has CDR1 KGHSH and CDR2 LQKENI.

The chain links TRBV5-4 to TRBJ1-2; D uncertain. V lost 0 bases and J lost 6, with 15 bases in between. The germline gives CDR1 SGHNT, CDR2 YYREEE (reference sequence). The CDR3 covers 15 residues. CDR3 protein: CASSLVRAGRDGYTF. DNA for the CDR3: TGTGCCAGCAGCTTGGTTAGGGCGGGGAGAGATGGCTACACCTTC.